These T cell receptor beta chains were read from a single sample in a study of CD8 T cells in Susac syndrome. TCRdb recomputed calls from the immunoSEQ multiplex PCR reads with MiXCR, one row per CDR3 protein. The table records under 200,000 distinct CDR3 sequences, 85% to 95% of them present only once. The sequencing sample was made of CD8+ T cells from PBMCs. All receptors come from a human donor with multiple sclerosis. Both conserved end residues are part of each CDR3. Fields, in order: clone size, J gene, D gene, V gene, CDR3 DNA, CDR3 protein. A D gene is named only where the DNA matches it firmly. Rows give clone size only sometimes, using once, few, many, or a class for an expanded clone.

>.|TRBJ2-7|TRBD1|TRBV7-9
TGTGCCAGCAGAGGGACAGGGGCCGAGCAGTACTTC
CASRGTGAEQYF
>.|TRBJ2-3|TRBD2|TRBV28
TGTGCCAGCAGTCACCCGGGTCTCCAGCGGGAGAGGACACGCAATACGCAGTATTTT
CASSHPGLQRERTRNTQYF
>.|TRBJ1-5|TRBD1|TRBV19
TGTGCCACAGGACAGGGGGTACAGCCCCAGCATTTT
CATGQGVQPQHF
>.|TRBJ2-7|.|TRBV24-1
TGTGCCACCAGTGATTTGTATTGGTTTGGCAGCCCCAGTCACGAGCAGTACTTC
CATSDLYWFGSPSHEQYF
>.|TRBJ2-1|TRBD2|TRBV10-3
TGTGCCATCAGTGCCAGGACTAGCGGGAGGGCCCAGAGTGAGCAGTTCTTC
CAISARTSGRAQSEQFF
>once|TRBJ2-5|TRBD2|TRBV27
TGTGCCAGCAGTTTATTTAGCGGGGGAGAGACCCAGTACTTC
CASSLFSGGETQYF
>.|TRBJ2-3|.|TRBV7-9
TGTGCCAGCAGCTTAGGAGAAGGCGCTAGCACAGATACGCAGTATTTT
CASSLGEGASTDTQYF
>.|TRBJ2-1|TRBD1|TRBV10-3
TGTGCCATCCGGGACAGGGGATCTAGTGAGCAGTTCTTC
CAIRDRGSSEQFF
>.|TRBJ2-2|.|TRBV15
TGTGCCACCAGCTACGACAGGCTTAACACCGGGGAGCTGTTTTTT
CATSYDRLNTGELFF
>.|TRBJ1-1|.|TRBV6-5
TGTGCCAGCAGTTACTCTCCGGCGAACACTGAAGCTTTCTTT
CASSYSPANTEAFF
>few|TRBJ2-7|.|TRBV29-1
TGCAGCGTTTTGGGCATCTCCTACGAGCAGTACTTC
CSVLGISYEQYF
>.|TRBJ2-1|.|TRBV6-2/TRBV6-3
TGTGCCAGCAGTTACTCGCGGCGGGAAAGGCAGTTCTTC
CASSYSRRERQFF
>.|TRBJ2-2|TRBD1|TRBV6-6
TGTGCCAGCACCCAGGGACAGGGGAACACCGGGGAGCTGTTTTTT
CASTQGQGNTGELFF
>.|TRBJ2-5|.|TRBV7-2
TGTGCCAGCAGCGGCGGGGAGACCCAGTACTTC
CASSGGETQYF
>.|TRBJ1-6|TRBD1|TRBV15
TGTGCCACCAGCAGCCTGGGACAGGATAATTCACCCCTCCACTTT
CATSSLGQDNSPLHF
>.|TRBJ2-2|.|TRBV11-2
TGTGCCAGCAGCTTAGTCCCGTGGGAGCTGTTTTTT
CASSLVPWELFF
>.|TRBJ1-2|TRBD1|TRBV20-1
TGCAGTGCTAGGAATCAGGGGGCAAATGGCTACACCTTC
CSARNQGANGYTF
>.|TRBJ1-1|.|TRBV4-1
TGCGCCAGCAGCCAAGGGACCCGTGAAGCTTTCTTT
CASSQGTREAFF
>.|TRBJ2-5|.|TRBV4-1
TGCGCCAGCAGCCCACTTGGAGGGTTCCAAGAGACCCAGTACTTC
CASSPLGGFQETQYF
>.|TRBJ2-6|.|TRBV14
TGTGCCAGCAGCCAAGCTTTGGGCTCTGGGGCCAACGTCCTGACTTTC
CASSQALGSGANVLTF
>.|TRBJ2-1|.|TRBV7-9
TGTGCCAGCAGCTTAGATGGGGGCACGGACAATGAGCAGTTCTTC
CASSLDGGTDNEQFF
>.|TRBJ2-3|TRBD2|TRBV9
TGTGCCAGCGGGAGCGGGATGACGGGGGATACGCAGTATTTT
CASGSGMTGDTQYF
>.|TRBJ1-2|.|TRBV27
TGTGCCAGCAGTTTATTCGGGGACCAGAGATTCGGTGGCTACACCTTC
CASSLFGDQRFGGYTF
>.|TRBJ2-7|.|TRBV6-5
TGTGCCAGCAGCCTCCAACCACTAGGCGCGCAGTACTTC
CASSLQPLGAQYF
>.|TRBJ1-2|.|TRBV20-1
TGCAGTGCTAGAGATTTAGGGGACTATGGCTACACCTTC
CSARDLGDYGYTF
>.|TRBJ2-1|.|TRBV20-1
TGCAGTGCGCCCCGGGACGTCTCCTACAATGAGCAGTTCTTC
CSAPRDVSYNEQFF
>.|TRBJ1-1|.|TRBV11-1
TGTGCCAGCAGCTTACCGACAGGAATCATGAACACTGAAGCTTTCTTT
CASSLPTGIMNTEAFF
>once|TRBJ2-7|.|TRBV7-9
TGTGCCAGCAGCCCGGGGCAGGGTTACTATTACGAGCAGTACTTC
CASSPGQGYYYEQYF
>.|TRBJ2-7|TRBD1|TRBV27
TGTGCCAGCGGGACAGGGGGGGAGCAGTACTTC
CASGTGGEQYF
>.|TRBJ1-2|.|TRBV20-1
TGCAGTGCTAGAGAAGAGGGTGGCTACACCTTC
CSAREEGGYTF
>.|TRBJ2-7|TRBD2|TRBV27
TGTGCCAGCAGTTTAATCGCTAGCGGGAGGTACGAGCAGTACTTC
CASSLIASGRYEQYF
>.|TRBJ2-1|.|TRBV7-8
TGTGCCAGCAGCGCGAGGGGCGTAGAGAGCTCCTACAATGAGCAGTTCTTC
CASSARGVESSYNEQFF
>.|TRBJ2-5|.|TRBV29-1
TGCAGCGTCGCCGGACTCCTGTACCAAGAGACCCAGTACTTC
CSVAGLLYQETQYF
>.|TRBJ1-2|.|TRBV29-1
TGCAGCGTCACCTCCCGACGGGAGGGCGGCTATGGCTACACCTTC
CSVTSRREGGYGYTF
>.|TRBJ2-5|TRBD1|TRBV7-9
TGTGCCAGCAGGTTGGGACAGACGGAGACCCAGTACTTC
CASRLGQTETQYF
>.|TRBJ2-1|TRBD2|TRBV7-9
TGTGCCAGCAGCTTTGCCGGACTAGCCGATGAGCAGTTCTTC
CASSFAGLADEQFF
>.|TRBJ2-1|.|TRBV20-1
TGCAGTGCTAGAGAGAGGGCCTACAATGAGCAGTTCTTC
CSARERAYNEQFF
>.|TRBJ2-7|.|TRBV29-1
TGCAGCGTTGAGATGGGGGACTCCTACGAGCAGTACTTC
CSVEMGDSYEQYF
>.|TRBJ1-5|.|TRBV21-1
TGTGCCCCGACGGGGGCGGCTCAGCCCCAGCATTTT
CAPTGAAQPQHF
>.|TRBJ2-5|.|TRBV24-1
TGTGCCACCAGTGATGGGGGGACAGGCCCGGGGGGGACCCAGTACTTC
CATSDGGTGPGGTQYF
>.|TRBJ2-5|TRBD2|TRBV20-1
TGCAGTGCTAGAGATTTTAGCGGGAACCCCTCCCAGTACTTC
CSARDFSGNPSQYF
>.|TRBJ1-1|.|TRBV5-1
TGCGCCAGCAGCTTGAGTCCTGGGCTACAAACAAGAGGAGCTTTCTTT
CASSLSPGLQTRGAFF
>.|TRBJ2-1|.|TRBV2
TGTGCCAGCAGGCTACTAGCAGGGGCATACAATGAGCAGTTCTTC
CASRLLAGAYNEQFF
>.|TRBJ1-5|.|TRBV5-6
TGTGCCAGCAGCTTGGCCGGGGCACTCGGTCAGCCCCAGCATTTT
CASSLAGALGQPQHF